The present T cell receptor beta chain was sequenced within a study of T-cell memory formation after mild COVID-19. For the study at large: Largely, the TCR clusters proved donor specific.

The CDR3 is made up of 13 amino acids. The ends were cut back, 8 bases at V and 1 base at J, with 14 bases in the middle. Germline-derived CDR1 and CDR2 are GTSNPN and SVGIG (reference sequence). This clonotype came up many times. The antigen is unknown. Study-wide results and limits: Clones shrinking between day 15 and 85 showed a balanced CD4/CD8 split, and those that grew later tilted toward CD4+.

Employing constant-segment primers, 5'RACE generated TCR alpha and TCR beta cDNA libraries bearing sample barcodes and UMIs. Via MiXCR, TCRdb re-called the 5' RACE reads, giving one row per CDR3 protein. Of hundreds of thousands of distinct CDR3 sequences detected, over 15% appear once; the ten largest clones hold 12%. The material sequenced was PBMCs or a T cell subset sorted from them (not recorded which). The rearrangement joins TRBV30 to TRBJ1-1; tentatively, D is TRBD1 (5 bases). The receptor was isolated from an adult woman who had mild COVID-19 (a few samples of this study predate the infection). Cell type and time point are not known. DNA of the CDR3: TGTGCCCTACAGCGGGGACCGAACACTGAAGCTTTCTTT. Translating gives CALQRGPNTEAFF.